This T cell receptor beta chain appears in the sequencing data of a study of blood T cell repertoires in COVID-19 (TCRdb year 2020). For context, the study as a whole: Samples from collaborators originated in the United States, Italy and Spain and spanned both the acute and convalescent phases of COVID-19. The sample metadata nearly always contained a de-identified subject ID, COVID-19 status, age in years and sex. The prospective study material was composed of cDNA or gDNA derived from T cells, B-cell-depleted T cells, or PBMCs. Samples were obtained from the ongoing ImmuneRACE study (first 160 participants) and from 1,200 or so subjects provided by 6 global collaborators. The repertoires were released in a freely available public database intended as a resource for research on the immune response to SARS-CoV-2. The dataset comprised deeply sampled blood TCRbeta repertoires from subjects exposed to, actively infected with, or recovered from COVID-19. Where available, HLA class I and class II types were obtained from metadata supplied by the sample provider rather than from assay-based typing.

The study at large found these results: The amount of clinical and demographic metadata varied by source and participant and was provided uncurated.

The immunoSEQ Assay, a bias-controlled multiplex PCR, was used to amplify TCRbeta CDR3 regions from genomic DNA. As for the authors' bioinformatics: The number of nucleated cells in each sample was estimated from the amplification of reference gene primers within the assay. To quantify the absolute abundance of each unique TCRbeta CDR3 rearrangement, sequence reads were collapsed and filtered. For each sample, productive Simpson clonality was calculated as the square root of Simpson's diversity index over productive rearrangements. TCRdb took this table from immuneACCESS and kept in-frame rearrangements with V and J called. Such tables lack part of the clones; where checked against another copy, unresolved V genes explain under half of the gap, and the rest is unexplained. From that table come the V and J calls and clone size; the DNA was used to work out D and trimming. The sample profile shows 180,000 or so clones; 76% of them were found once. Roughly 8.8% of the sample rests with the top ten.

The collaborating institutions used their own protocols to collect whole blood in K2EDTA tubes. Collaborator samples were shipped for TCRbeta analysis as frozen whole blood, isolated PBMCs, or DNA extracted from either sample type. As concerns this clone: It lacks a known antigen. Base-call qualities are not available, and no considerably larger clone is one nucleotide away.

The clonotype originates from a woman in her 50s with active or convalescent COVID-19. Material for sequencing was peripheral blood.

The CDR3 corresponds to CSVDLTGGEAFF. The nucleotide sequence is given as TGCAGCGTTGACCTGACAGGGGGCGAAGCTTTCTTT. The chain uses TRBV29-1 and TRBJ1-1, with 10 bases in between that match TRBD1. The CDR3 runs 12 residues from the cysteine to the phenylalanine. The sequence is cut down to CDR3 DNA, 36 bases in frame from base 1. V is cut back by 3 bases and J by 8 bases, with 3 bases in the junction unmatched. Based on the germline V gene, the CDR1 and CDR2 sequences are SQVTM and ANQGSEA.